These T cell receptor beta chains were read from a single sample in a study of blood T cell repertoires in COVID-19. Using immunoSEQ multiplex PCR, the repertoire was profiled, and TCRdb retains in-frame clones only, with some absent. Here the sample spans 350,000 to 450,000 clones, 75% to 90% being singletons. The sample was PBMCs or T cells enriched from blood (not recorded which). These receptors were collected from a woman between 45 and 65 years old who had recovered from COVID-19. Both conserved end residues are part of each CDR3. Fields, in order: J gene, D gene, clone size, V gene, CDR3 protein. D genes are given only for firm matches. Size values are once, few and many counts, or a class for expanded clones, and some rows have none.

>TRBJ1-1|NA|NA|TRBV7-2
CASSLSENTEAFF
>TRBJ1-2|NA|NA|TRBV2
CASSEGSGLGGYTF
>TRBJ2-5|NA|once|TRBV5-1
CASNLAGPETQYF
>TRBJ2-1|TRBD2|once|TRBV19
CASKRLAAAGNYNEQFF
>TRBJ2-1|TRBD2|NA|TRBV4-2
CASSQDWSGSSYNEQFF
>TRBJ2-5|TRBD2|NA|TRBV4-1
CASSSPEGSGGAQETQYF
>TRBJ1-5|NA|NA|TRBV9
CASSVGGQGHQPQHF
>TRBJ1-3|NA|once|TRBV5-4
CASSLGAGRGSSGNTIYF
>TRBJ2-7|TRBD1|NA|TRBV27
CASVKTGLMGEQYF
>TRBJ2-5|NA|once|TRBV4-2
CASSQDRRGAQETQYF
>TRBJ2-1|NA|once|TRBV7-2
CASSLLDEQFF
>TRBJ1-4|TRBD1|few|TRBV7-2
CASSLAAGTVYNEKLFF
>TRBJ1-1|NA|NA|TRBV9
CASSVLGTEAFF
>TRBJ1-1|TRBD1|NA|TRBV6-6
CASSRRTGAGGATEAFF
>TRBJ2-1|TRBD2|NA|TRBV11-1
CASSFLGGRGDEQFF
>TRBJ2-3|NA|once|TRBV12-3/TRBV12-4
CASLIASTDTQYF
>TRBJ1-2|NA|once|TRBV10-3
CATTGQYGYTF
>TRBJ1-1|NA|NA|TRBV23-1
CASSQSQGPGNTEAFF
>TRBJ1-1|NA|NA|TRBV9
CASSVQGRTEAFF
>TRBJ1-4|NA|NA|TRBV5-1
CASSFAGANEKLFF
>TRBJ1-1|TRBD1|NA|TRBV7-9
CASSSGTGLLNTEAFF
>TRBJ1-2|NA|NA|TRBV27
CASSLTGTYGYTF
>TRBJ1-1|NA|few|TRBV6-5
CASSSPLRTEAFF
>TRBJ1-3|TRBD1|NA|TRBV18
CASSPIRQGFGGNTIYF